One sample yielded the 11 T cell receptor beta chains listed below, sequenced in a study of shared clonotypes between healthy human individuals. Generated by immunoSEQ multiplex PCR, the TCRdb table keeps only in-frame clones and is missing some. The sample gives more than 1.2 million clones, approximately 98.5% of which show up once; about 0.4% is in the top ten. Input material: naive CD4+ T cells sorted from blood. Subset here: CD45RA+ positively selected. Receptors were obtained from a man aged 30 to 45 in good health.

The chain joins TRBV7-8 to TRBJ2-3; 11 positions match TRBD2. The junction had 4 bases not matched to a gene; V was cut back by 6 bases and J by 5 bases. Per the germline V gene, CDR1 is SGHVS and CDR2 is FQNEAQ. The CDR3 is made up of 14 amino acids. The CDR3 bases are TGTGCCAGCAGTCCAGGACTAGCGGGAGATACGCAGTATTTT. Protein: CASSPGLAGDTQYF.

J is TRBJ2-6 and V is TRBV19; D is perhaps TRBD1 (5 bases). Germline V gene data show CDR1 as LNHDA and CDR2 as SQIVND (reference sequence). The germline V and J ends were trimmed by 4 bases and 0 bases, with 7 bases remaining between them. This CDR3 spans 15 amino acids. CDR3 sequence reads: CASSKDSSGANVLTF. CDR3 sequence (DNA): TGTGCCAGTAGTAAAGACAGCTCTGGGGCCAACGTCCTGACTTTC. Supplemented by reference TRBV19 and TRBJ2-6, the full variable domain reads DGGITQSPKYLFRKEGQNVTLSCEQNLNHDAMYWYRQDPGQGLRLIYYSQIVNDFQKGDIAEGYSVSREKKESFPLTVTSAQKNPTAFYLCASSKDSSGANVLTFGAGSRLTVL.

The table lists this clone with a count of one. At the DNA level, this CDR3 is encoded by other sequences in the same sample as well. The chain has TRBV7-9 and TRBJ2-3; D gene ambiguous. This CDR3 has 12 residues. The V end lost 2 bases, the J end lost 5 bases, and 5 bases lay between the germline ends. In germline, CDR1 is SEHNR, CDR2 FQNEAQ (reference sequence). The DNA for the CDR3 is TGTGCCAGCAGCTTACTGCTAGATACGCAGTATTTT. Amino acid sequence: CASSLLLDTQYF.

The rearrangement joins TRBV5-1 to TRBJ2-1; a possible D gene is TRBD1 (6 bases). Trimming left V 1 base short and J 6 bases short, with 11 bases between. The CDR3 has 14 amino acids. Germline loops: CDR1 SGHRS, CDR2 YFSETQ. CDR3 nucleotide sequence: TGCGCCAGCAGCTTGACAGGGATGGGCAATGAGCAGTTCTTC. This sequence encodes CASSLTGMGNEQFF.

The J gene is TRBJ2-1, the V gene TRBV5-4; D uncertain. The CDR3 is 15 amino acids. CDR1 and CDR2 from the germline V gene are SGHNT and YYREEE (reference sequence). V was shortened by 0 bases and J by 4 bases, with 11 bases between the two germline ends. DNA for the CDR3: TGTGCCAGCAGCTTGGGGGTTGTGGGATACAATGAGCAGTTCTTC. It translates to CASSLGVVGYNEQFF.

J is TRBJ2-7 and V is TRBV5-4; D gene uncertain. This CDR3 is 11 amino acids long. Trimming took 3 bases from V and 4 from J, leaving 5 bases between them. CDR1 and CDR2 (germline): SGHNT, YYREEE (reference sequence). In nucleotides, the CDR3 is TGTGCCAGCAGCTGGCAGTACGAGCAGTACTTC. This encodes CASSWQYEQYF.

This rearrangement joins TRBV12-1 to TRBJ2-7. TRBV12-1 is annotated as a pseudogene. The CDR3 length is 15 residues. CDR3 protein: CASSFSRARLYEQYF. For the CDR3, the DNA is TGTGCCAGCAGCTTTTCTAGGGCGAGACTCTACGAGCAGTACTTC.

This rearrangement joins TRBV5-6 to TRBJ2-7; D is unresolved. The V and J ends lost 1 base and 3 bases respectively, with 11 bases between them. The CDR3 consists of 14 residues. Per germline, CDR1 SGHDT and CDR2 YYEEEE. The CDR3 spells CASSLSLTHYEQYF. CDR3 coding DNA: TGTGCCAGCAGCTTGTCCCTGACGCACTACGAGCAGTACTTC.

The V and J genes are TRBV19 and TRBJ2-3, with 10 bases that match TRBD1. The CDR3 is 15 residues long. CDR1 is LNHDA, CDR2 SQIVND, per germline (reference sequence). V was pared by 4 bases and J by 3 bases, with 4 bases of the junction left unmatched. The CDR3 region is CASSTDRGSTDTQYF. Written as DNA, the CDR3 is TGTGCCAGTAGTACGGACAGGGGGTCGACAGATACGCAGTATTTT. Full variable domain (outside the CDR3, taken from reference TRBV19 and TRBJ2-3): DGGITQSPKYLFRKEGQNVTLSCEQNLNHDAMYWYRQDPGQGLRLIYYSQIVNDFQKGDIAEGYSVSREKKESFPLTVTSAQKNPTAFYLCASSTDRGSTDTQYFGPGTRLTVL.

The rearrangement joins TRBV13 to TRBJ2-3; tentatively, D is TRBD1 (6 bases). The CDR3 has 16 residues. The V gene's germline CDR1 is PRHDT and CDR2 FYEKMQ (reference sequence). Trimming pared 5 bases from V and 0 bases from J, leaving 15 bases between. CDR3 coding DNA: TGTGCCAGCAGCGTCCGGACAGTGACTAGCACAGATACGCAGTATTTT. Its protein is CASSVRTVTSTDTQYF.

This clone was counted once. The J gene is TRBJ2-3, the V gene TRBV20-1, with a tentative D call TRBD1 (6 bases). Germline-derived CDR1 and CDR2 are DFQATT and SNEGSKA (reference sequence). Trimming left V 5 bases short and J 6 bases short, with 9 bases between. The CDR3 loop spans 11 amino acids. CDR3 nucleotide sequence: TGCAGTGCTCTACAGGGCGATACGCAGTATTTT. Translated: CSALQGDTQYF.